The 14 T cell receptor beta chains listed next were all sequenced from one sample in a study of monozygotic twins with inflammatory bowel disease. TCRdb processed the 5' RACE reads again and assigns one entry to each CDR3 protein, with no DNA. This listing includes fewer than 550,000 distinct CDR3 sequences. Sequenced input: blood. The source of these receptors is a human donor with ulcerative colitis or Crohn's disease, or a healthy co-twin of an affected twin (not recorded which).

The chain carries TRBV5-1 and TRBJ1-1; TCRdb outputs TRBD1, but without DNA this stays unchecked. This CDR3 region has 16 residues. Germline values: CDR1 SGHRS, CDR2 YFSETQ. The CDR3 reads CASSPMAVGAATEAFF.

CDR3 region: CASSPLAGVNEQFF. This chain connects TRBV7-2 to TRBJ2-1; TCRdb's D gene call, TRBD2, goes unchecked for lack of DNA. Per the germline V gene, CDR1 is SGHTA and CDR2 is FQGNSA. The CDR3 length is 14 residues.

The J gene is TRBJ1-1, the V gene TRBV15. CDR1 LNHNV and CDR2 YYDKDF come from the germline V gene (reference sequence). The CDR3 covers 15 residues. The CDR3 here is CATSRVWVGRTEAFF.

The chain combines TRBV4-3 with TRBJ1-2; TCRdb indicates TRBD1, and absent DNA this call remains unverified. CDR1 is LGHNA, CDR2 YSLEER, per germline. This CDR3 is built from 15 residues. Here the CDR3 reads CASSQDGAANYGYTF.

The chain recombines TRBV25-1 with TRBJ2-7. Per germline, CDR1 MGHDK and CDR2 SYGVNS. The CDR3 loop spans 13 amino acids. The CDR3 is CASSGTVTYEQYF.

This chain links TRBV6-8 with TRBJ2-3. Germline values: CDR1 MNHGY, CDR2 SAAAGT. The CDR3 length is 13 residues. CDR3 region: CASNLGITDTQYF.

This sequence joins TRBV7-6 and TRBJ2-1; TCRdb reports TRBD1, a call that lacks DNA to check it against. CDR1 is SGHVS, CDR2 FNYEAQ, per germline. The length of the CDR3 is 11 residues. The CDR3 sequence: CASRRGIDLFF.

The chain links TRBV4-1 to TRBJ1-6. Germline-derived CDR1 and CDR2 are MGHRA and YSYEKL. The length of the CDR3 is 16 residues. The chain's CDR3 is CASSQDPRTYNSPLHF.

V gene TRBV4-1 combines with J gene TRBJ2-6; TCRdb's D call, TRBD1, is unchecked because there is no DNA. CDR3 length: 17 residues. In germline, CDR1 is MGHRA, CDR2 YSYEKL. CDR3 sequence: CASSQEKYRLGANVLTF.

J is TRBJ1-5 and V is TRBV20-1; TCRdb returns TRBD1, unconfirmable since there is no DNA. The CDR3 has 14 amino acids. Germline CDR1 reads DFQATT; CDR2 reads SNEGSKA (reference sequence). This CDR3 is CSASSSGERQPQHF.

The J gene is TRBJ2-3, the V gene TRBV5-1; TCRdb indicates TRBD1, and absent DNA this call remains unverified. The CDR3 runs to 16 residues. Per the germline V gene, CDR1 is SGHRS and CDR2 is YFSETQ. The CDR3 is CASSGGASGGTDTQYF.

The rearrangement uses TRBV5-1 and TRBJ1-6; with no DNA, the TCRdb D assignment of TRBD1 cannot be verified. The CDR3 is made up of 16 amino acids. Germline CDR1 and CDR2: SGHRS and YFSETQ. The CDR3 protein is CASSLNLGQGDSPLHF.

The chain recombines TRBV6-1 with TRBJ1-5. Per the germline V gene, CDR1 is MNHNS and CDR2 is SASEGT. The CDR3 runs 14 residues. CDR3 loop: CASGDERGNQPQHF.

The chain uses TRBV5-4 and TRBJ1-1; TCRdb lists TRBD1, though no DNA is available to test this call. Germline-derived CDR1 and CDR2 are SGHNT and YYREEE (reference sequence). The CDR3 runs 18 residues. CDR3 residues: CASSLALWTGGMNTEAFF.